This T cell receptor (beta chain) was sequenced during a study of blood T cell repertoires in COVID-19. Study context: Whether acute or convalescent, the COVID-19 samples came from the United States, Italy and Spain.

The sample holds a few counts of this clone. Original data processing: Scientists estimated how many nucleated cells there were by amplifying reference gene primers. The method was immunoSEQ multiplex PCR; TCRdb's version includes in-frame clones alone and lacks a portion of them. D and trimming were read from the DNA, whereas the V and J calls and clone size are those reported in that table. The repertoire holds 500,000 or so clones, with roughly nine tenths as singletons. Clinical history reported by participants formed the basis on which cohorts were assigned. Recovered Cohort 3 donors showed two negative PCRs, clearance, or symptom resolution. This CDR3 comprises 12 residues. CDR1 and CDR2 (germline): MNHEY, SVGAGI. The germline V and J ends were trimmed by 6 bases and 8 bases, with 13 bases remaining between them.

V and J are TRBV6-5 and TRBJ1-1; D is unclear. The source of this sequence is a young woman who had recovered from COVID-19. Sequenced sample: PBMCs or T cells enriched from blood (not recorded which). Written as DNA, the CDR3 is TGTGCCAGCAGACCCAAAACAGTGGAAGCTTTCTTT. It encodes CASRPKTVEAFF.